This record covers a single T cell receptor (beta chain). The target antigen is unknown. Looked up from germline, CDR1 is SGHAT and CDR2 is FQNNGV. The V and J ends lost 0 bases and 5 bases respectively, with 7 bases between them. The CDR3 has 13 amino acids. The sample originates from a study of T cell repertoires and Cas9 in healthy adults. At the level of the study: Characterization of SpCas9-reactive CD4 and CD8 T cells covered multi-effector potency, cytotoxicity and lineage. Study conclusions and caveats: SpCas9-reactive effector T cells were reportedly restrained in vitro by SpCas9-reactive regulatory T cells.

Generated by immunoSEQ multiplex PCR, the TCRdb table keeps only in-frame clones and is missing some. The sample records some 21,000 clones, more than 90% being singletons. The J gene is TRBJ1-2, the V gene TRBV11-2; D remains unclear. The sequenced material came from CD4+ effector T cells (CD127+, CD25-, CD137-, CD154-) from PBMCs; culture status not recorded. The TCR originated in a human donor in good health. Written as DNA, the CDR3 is TGTGCCAGCAGCTTAGAACACGTATATGGCTACACCTTC. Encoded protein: CASSLEHVYGYTF.